This T cell receptor beta chain was recorded in a study of T cell responses to AZD1222 COVID-19 vaccine. Study observations and caveats: Among the donors, most were white British and more were female, and clonal diversity was possibly underestimated. Epitopes outside B.1.351 and B.1.1.7 mutated regions reportedly drew nearly half of spike TCRs. Repertoire sampling was restricted to post-peak T cell response timepoints. Regions 160-218 and 743-854 held dominance among vaccine-associated CD4 TCRs, which spanned spike.

TCRdb's copy holds only in-frame clones and misses some; the assay was immunoSEQ multiplex PCR. The sample lists roughly 110,000 clones, 85% to 90% seen once, with approximately 5.4% in the top ten. Notes on this clone: Antigen specificity is unknown.

This CDR3 has 13 residues. Trimming shortened V by 4 bases and J by 5 bases, and 11 bases separated the two germline ends. CDR1 ENHRY and CDR2 SYGVKD come from the germline V gene. The rearrangement uses TRBV10-3 and TRBJ1-2; D is ambiguous. The sequences come from peripheral blood, collected on day 0 of AZD1222 vaccination. The receptor comes from an adult in good health. This CDR3 reads CAISVRREYGYTF. The CDR3 nucleotides are TGTGCCATCAGTGTCAGACGGGAATATGGCTACACCTTC.